These T cell receptor beta chains were read from a single sample in a study of regulatory T cells in long-lasting Graves disease. TCRdb ran MiXCR on the multiplex PCR reads and lists one entry per CDR3 protein. Of about 470,000 distinct CDR3 sequences in the sample, 20% to 25% were seen once. This material consisted of peripheral blood mononuclear cells (PBMCs), taken when the disease was refractory, from a patient treated with antithyroid drugs. The receptors originated from a female donor with Graves disease. CDR3s include the opening cysteine and the closing phenylalanine or tryptophan. A D gene is named only where the DNA matches it firmly. Clone sizes are given selectively: once, few, many, or a class where the clone is expanded.

j_call clone_size d_call v_call cdr3_nt cdr3_aa
TRBJ2-7 many - TRBV28 TGTGCCAGCAGACCCCACGACCTACTCTCCTACGAGCAGTACTTC CASRPHDLLSYEQYF
TRBJ2-1 few - TRBV11-2 TGTGCCAGCAGCGCAACAGGGAACCGGAATGAGCAGTTCTTC CASSATGNRNEQFF
TRBJ2-5 few TRBD2 TRBV3-1 TGTGCCAGCAGCCAGCTACCGGGACTACCGGAGACCCAGTACTTC CASSQLPGLPETQYF
TRBJ2-3 few - TRBV19 TGTGCCAGTAGTAGCCGAGATACGCAGTATTTT CASSSRDTQYF
TRBJ2-7 - - TRBV6-2/TRBV6-3 TGTGCCAGCAGTTACAGGAGCGAGACTCCGACGGGGCAGTACTTC CASSYRSETPTGQYF
TRBJ1-4 many - TRBV7-9 TGTGCCAGCAGCTTAGATGTAGCGGCTAATGAAAAACTGTTTTTT CASSLDVAANEKLFF
TRBJ2-7 many - TRBV6-5 TGTGCCAGCAGTTACCCGAACCTATTGGTTTACGAGCAGTACTTC CASSYPNLLVYEQYF
TRBJ2-7 many TRBD1 TRBV2 TGTGCCATCCGGGACAGGGTTTACGAGCAGTACTTC CAIRDRVYEQYF
TRBJ2-5 many TRBD2 TRBV12-3/TRBV12-4 TGTGCCAGCAGTTTCGGGACGGGAGGAGAGACAGAGACCCAGTACTTC CASSFGTGGETETQYF
TRBJ2-7 many - TRBV20-1 TGCAGTGCCAACCTCGAGGGTTTGGACGAGCAGTACTTC CSANLEGLDEQYF
TRBJ2-3 - - TRBV5-1 TGCGCCAGCAGCTTGGAAGTTTCGGCAGCGAGCACAGATACGCAGTATTTT CASSLEVSAASTDTQYF
TRBJ2-5 few - TRBV7-6 TGTGCCAGCAGCTTAAAGGTGGCGGGCGCCGAGACCCAGTACTTC CASSLKVAGAETQYF
TRBJ1-2 - - TRBV6-1 TGTGCCAGCAGTCACGGGCTCCGGGGGAGGATCTGTGGCTACACCTTC CASSHGLRGRICGYTF
TRBJ2-7 few TRBD2 TRBV28 TGTGCCAGCCATTCCCCGGGACTAGCGAGATCTCAGCCGCCCTACGAGCAGTACTTC CASHSPGLARSQPPYEQYF
TRBJ1-2 - TRBD1 TRBV9 TGTGCCAGCAGCGTAGAACAGGGGGCGAAGGGAGGCTACACCTTC CASSVEQGAKGGYTF
TRBJ1-4 - TRBD1 TRBV7-2 TGTGCCAGCAGCTTAGTGACAGGGCATAATGAAAAACTGTTTTTT CASSLVTGHNEKLFF
TRBJ1-6 many - TRBV12-3/TRBV12-4 TGTGCCAGCAGTTTCAGAGCTTCACCCCTCCACTTT CASSFRASPLHF
TRBJ1-6 - TRBD1 TRBV12-3/TRBV12-4 TGTGCCAGCAGCTCGGGGGACAGGGGGCTGTCACCCCTCCACTTT CASSSGDRGLSPLHF
TRBJ1-6 few TRBD1 TRBV7-9 TGTGCCAGCAGCTCCGGGACAGCGCCCTCCTATAATTCACCCCTCCACTTT CASSSGTAPSYNSPLHF
TRBJ1-1 many TRBD1 TRBV27 TGTGCCAGCAGCCACAGGGGAGGGCGTTTTGCTTTCTTT CASSHRGGRFAFF
TRBJ1-1 few TRBD1 TRBV7-9 TGTGCCAGCAGCTCGGTCCCGGGACAGGGAATGAACACTGAAGCTTTCTTT CASSSVPGQGMNTEAFF
TRBJ2-5 few - TRBV20-1 TGCAGTGCTAGAGGCCCTCCGGAGACCCAGTACTTC CSARGPPETQYF
TRBJ2-1 - TRBD2 TRBV20-1 TGCAGTGCTCATAGCGGGAGCTCCTACAATGAGCAGTTCTTC CSAHSGSSYNEQFF
TRBJ1-1 - - TRBV7-2 TGTGCCAGCAGCTTAGTTTCAAGAAGTACTGAAGCTTTCTTT CASSLVSRSTEAFF